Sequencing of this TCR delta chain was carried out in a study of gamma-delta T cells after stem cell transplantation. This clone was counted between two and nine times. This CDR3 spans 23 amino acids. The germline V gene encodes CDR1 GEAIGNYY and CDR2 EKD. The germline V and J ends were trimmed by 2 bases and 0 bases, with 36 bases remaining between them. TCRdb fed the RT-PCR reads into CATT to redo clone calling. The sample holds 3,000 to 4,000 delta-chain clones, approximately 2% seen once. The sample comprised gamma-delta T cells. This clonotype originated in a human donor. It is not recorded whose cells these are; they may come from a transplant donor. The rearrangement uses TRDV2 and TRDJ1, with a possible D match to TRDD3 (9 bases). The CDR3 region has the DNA TGTGCCTGTGACATACTGCCGGCTTCCTACCGAGCCACTGGGGGAACGTACACCGATAAACTCATCTTT. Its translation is CACDILPASYRATGGTYTDKLIF.